The present entry profiles one T cell receptor beta chain with its context. What it binds is not known. The table came from immunoSEQ multiplex PCR; TCRdb's copy has only in-frame clones and leaves some out. The sample shows about 7,300 clones, none of them appearing just once. The sample belongs to a study of T cell clonality in common variable immunodeficiency. CVID meant reduced serum IgG, IgA and/or IgM plus specific antibody deficiency. Study-wide points: CVID subjects had higher TCRbeta clonality than healthy controls, most marked in about a third. Common variable immunodeficiency TCR beta sequences reportedly had fewer deletions and N-nucleotide insertions. Compared with controls, CVID subjects had fewer shared TCRbeta clones. The cause of increased CVID clonality remains unclear without subpopulation sequencing.

The TCR was taken from a human donor with common variable immunodeficiency. Sequencing was carried out using peripheral blood mononuclear cells.

The sequenced CDR3 bases are TGTGCCAGTACCCCCCCAGGGGACACTGAA. As protein: CASTPPGDTE. The whole CDR3 reads CASTPPGDTEAFF. The chain recombines TRBV19 with TRBJ1-1, with TRBD1 as a possible D gene (6 bases). The read ends 3 residues before the CDR3 terminus; that terminus is restored from the germline J gene. V was trimmed by 7 bases and J by 3 bases, leaving 12 bases between them. The CDR3 spans 13 residues. Germline CDR1 reads LNHDA; CDR2 reads SQIVND (reference sequence).